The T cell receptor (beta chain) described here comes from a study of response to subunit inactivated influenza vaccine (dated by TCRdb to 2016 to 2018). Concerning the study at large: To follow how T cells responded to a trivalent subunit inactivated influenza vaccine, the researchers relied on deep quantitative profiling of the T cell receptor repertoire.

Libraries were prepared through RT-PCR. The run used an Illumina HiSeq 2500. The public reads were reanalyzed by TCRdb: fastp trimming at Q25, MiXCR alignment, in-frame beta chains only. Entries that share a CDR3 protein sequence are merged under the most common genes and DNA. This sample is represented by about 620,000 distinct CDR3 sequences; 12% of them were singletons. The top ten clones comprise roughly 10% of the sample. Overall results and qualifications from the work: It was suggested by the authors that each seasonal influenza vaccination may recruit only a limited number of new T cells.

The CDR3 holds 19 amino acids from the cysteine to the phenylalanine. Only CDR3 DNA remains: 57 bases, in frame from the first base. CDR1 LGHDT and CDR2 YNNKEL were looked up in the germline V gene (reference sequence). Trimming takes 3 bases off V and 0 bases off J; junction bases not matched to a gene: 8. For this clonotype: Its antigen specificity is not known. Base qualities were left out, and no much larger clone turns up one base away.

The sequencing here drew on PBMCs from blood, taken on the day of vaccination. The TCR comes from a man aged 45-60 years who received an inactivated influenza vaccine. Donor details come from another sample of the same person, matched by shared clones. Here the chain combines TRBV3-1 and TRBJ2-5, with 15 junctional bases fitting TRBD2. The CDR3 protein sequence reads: CASSQRGLAGGIYQETQYF. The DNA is TGTGCCAGCAGCCAGAGGGGACTAGCGGGGGGAATTTACCAAGAGACCCAGTACTTC.